This T cell receptor beta chain was identified during a study of blood T cells in healthy people across ages. Study-level results: Both naive CD4+ cell counts and diversity were greater in long-lived donors than in aged donors.

For the second PCR, which ran for about 7 to 11 cycles, a sample-barcoded 5' primer and a J-beta primer mix were used. TCRdb passed the 5' RACE reads through MiXCR, listing each CDR3 protein once. The repertoire includes 600,000 to 1,000,000 distinct CDR3 sequences, 58% of them detected once, and 22% sits in the top ten. CDR1 is SQVTM and CDR2 is ANQGSEA in the germline V gene. V lost 7 bases to trimming and J lost 7 bases, with 14 bases between them. The length of the CDR3 is 12 residues. In regard to this clonotype: Its target is unknown.

The chain recombines TRBV29-1 with TRBJ1-5, with D possibly matching TRBD1 (6 bases). The TCR originated in a man aged 25-45 years in good health. Sequenced: blood. The CDR3 loop is CSASTGKQPQHF. The CDR3, as DNA: TGCAGCGCATCGACAGGAAAGCAGCCCCAGCATTTT.